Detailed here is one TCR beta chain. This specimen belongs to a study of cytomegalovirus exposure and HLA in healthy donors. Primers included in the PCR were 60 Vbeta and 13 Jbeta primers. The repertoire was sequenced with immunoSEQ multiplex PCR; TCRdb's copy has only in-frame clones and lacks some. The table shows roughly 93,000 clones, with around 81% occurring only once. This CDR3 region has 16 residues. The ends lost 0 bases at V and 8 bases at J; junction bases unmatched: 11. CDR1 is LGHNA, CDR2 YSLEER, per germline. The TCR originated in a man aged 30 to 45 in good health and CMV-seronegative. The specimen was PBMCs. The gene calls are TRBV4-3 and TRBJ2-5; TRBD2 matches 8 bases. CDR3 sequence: CASSQDFGGGPVTQYF. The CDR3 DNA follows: TGCGCCAGCAGCCAAGATTTCGGGGGGGGCCCCGTCACCCAGTACTTC.